The rows below give T cell receptor beta chains drawn from one sample of a study of blood T cell dynamics during melanoma immunotherapy. TCRdb's table, derived via immunoSEQ multiplex PCR, lists solely in-frame clones and lacks some. The table shows more than 10,000 clones, with about 81% occurring only once. The sample was blood, taken from a patient treated with checkpoint blockade. The receptors shown here come from a human donor with melanoma. Each CDR3 is given with its conserved first and last residue. The D gene is left open where the match is weak. Clone size appears in some rows only: once, few, many, or a class for an expanded clone.

TRBJ2-2 | NA | TRBV4-2 | TRBD1 | CASSQERVGTGETGELFF | TGTGCCAGCAGCCAAGAAAGGGTCGGGACAGGGGAAACCGGGGAGCTGTTTTTT
TRBJ2-6 | few | TRBV15 | NA | CATSRHQASGANVLTF | TGTGCCACCAGCCGGCATCAGGCATCTGGGGCCAACGTCCTGACTTTC
TRBJ1-4 | once | TRBV23-1 | TRBD1 | CATPGQGAPANEKLFF | TGCGCCACTCCGGGACAGGGGGCTCCGGCTAATGAAAAACTGTTTTTT
TRBJ2-5 | NA | TRBV6-5 | NA | CASSRGPGETQYF | TGTGCCAGCAGTAGGGGACCCGGAGAGACCCAGTACTTC
TRBJ2-7 | NA | TRBV7-8 | NA | CASSGYRDEQYF | TGTGCCAGCAGCGGGTACAGGGACGAGCAGTACTTC
TRBJ1-1 | NA | TRBV9 | NA | CASSGLGTSKGAFF | TGTGCCAGCAGCGGATTAGGGACCTCTAAGGGGGCTTTCTTT
TRBJ1-3 | few | TRBV10-1 | NA | CASTGPARDGSSGNTIYF | TGCGCCAGCACTGGACCCGCGAGGGACGGTTCCTCTGGAAACACCATATATTTT
TRBJ2-7 | NA | TRBV9 | TRBD2 | CASSVGGRSDEQYF | TGTGCCAGCAGCGTAGGCGGGAGGTCCGACGAGCAGTACTTC
TRBJ2-7 | NA | TRBV7-6 | NA | CASSYEGRATHEQYF | TGTGCCAGCAGCTACGAGGGCAGGGCCACCCACGAGCAGTACTTC
TRBJ1-5 | NA | TRBV4-3 | TRBD1 | CASSQSTGGGRPQHF | TGCGCCAGCAGCCAATCGACAGGGGGCGGGCGGCCCCAGCATTTT
TRBJ1-6 | NA | TRBV6-5 | TRBD1 | CASSETGAYNSPLHF | TGTGCCAGCTCCGAGACAGGGGCTTATAATTCACCCCTCCACTTT
TRBJ2-1 | NA | TRBV2 | TRBD2 | CASSSGTSGSHNEQFF | TGTGCCAGCAGTTCCGGGACTAGCGGGAGTCACAATGAGCAGTTCTTC
TRBJ2-1 | NA | TRBV19 | NA | CASQGRGDPYNEQFF | TGTGCCAGCCAGGGCAGAGGGGACCCCTACAATGAGCAGTTCTTC
TRBJ2-5 | NA | TRBV9 | TRBD1 | CASSVNDRGSRETQYF | TGTGCCAGCAGCGTAAACGACAGGGGATCGAGAGAGACCCAGTACTTC
TRBJ1-1 | NA | TRBV7-2 | NA | CASSGRAIGAFF | TGTGCCAGCAGCGGAAGGGCGATTGGGGCTTTCTTT
TRBJ2-7 | NA | TRBV19 | TRBD1 | CASSMKPGQGHSYEQYF | TGTGCCAGTAGTATGAAACCGGGACAGGGGCACTCCTACGAGCAGTACTTC
TRBJ2-2 | once | TRBV7-8 | TRBD2 | CASSLVRLAGANTGELFF | TGTGCCAGCAGCTTAGTGCGGCTAGCGGGAGCTAACACCGGGGAGCTGTTTTTT
TRBJ2-1 | NA | TRBV11-3 | NA | CASSSDGYYNEQFF | TGTGCCAGCAGCTCAGACGGATATTACAATGAGCAGTTCTTC
TRBJ2-5 | NA | TRBV19 | NA | CASSIGGEGETQYF | TGTGCCAGTAGTATCGGTGGGGAAGGAGAGACCCAGTACTTC